Detailed here is one T cell receptor beta chain. These data come from a study of blood T cell repertoires in COVID-19. The wider study: The samples span acute and convalescent COVID-19 from the United States, Italy and Spain.

Researchers sorted participants into cohorts using their self-reported clinical history. How the authors handled the data: Reference gene primer amplification gave nucleated cell count estimates. Only in-frame clones appear in the TCRdb table, and some are missing; sequencing was by immunoSEQ multiplex PCR. V, J and clone size reflect that table, while D and trimming were determined from the DNA. Here the sample spans under 500,000 clones, 70% to 90% being singletons. The sequence was collected from a woman under 30 with acute COVID-19. The specimen was PBMCs or T cells enriched from blood (not recorded which).

The DNA of the CDR3 is TGCAGTGCTAGTCCCACACAGGGGGCTGGCACAGATACGCAGTATTTT. This translates into CSASPTQGAGTDTQYF. This sequence joins TRBV20-1 and TRBJ2-3, with 9 positions matching TRBD1. Germline V gene lookup returns CDR1 DFQATT and CDR2 SNEGSKA (reference sequence). Trimming at V came to 3 bases and at J to 1 base, leaving 8 bases not matched to a gene. This CDR3 has 16 amino acids.